A selection of T cell receptor beta chains follows, all from one sample in a study of blood T cell repertoires in COVID-19. The repertoire was sequenced with immunoSEQ multiplex PCR; TCRdb's copy has only in-frame clones and lacks some. The sample lists 150,000 to 200,000 clones, 77% seen once, with around 3% in the top ten. The sequenced sample was peripheral blood. The source is a man aged 65 to 79 with acute or convalescent COVID-19. CDR3s include the opening cysteine and the closing phenylalanine or tryptophan. The D gene is left open where the match is weak. Some rows mark clone size as missing; the rest say once, few, many or name a class of expanded clone.

many | TRBJ1-2 | TRBD1 | 13 | TRBV6-5 | TGTGCCAAGTCGACAGGGACTAACTATGGCTACACCTTC | CAKSTGTNYGYTF
NA | TRBJ1-4 | TRBD1 | 15 | TRBV24-1 | TGTGCCACCAGTGACACGGGACAGGGGATAGAAAAACTGTTTTTT | CATSDTGQGIEKLFF
NA | TRBJ2-7 | NA | 14 | TRBV5-5 | TGTGCCAGCAGCGTTGTCTCGAGTAGCTACGAGCAGTACTTC | CASSVVSSSYEQYF
NA | TRBJ2-1 | TRBD2 | 16 | TRBV5-4 | TGTGCCAGCAGCTCGGGAGGTGCTAGCGTCTACAATGAGCAGTTCTTC | CASSSGGASVYNEQFF
NA | TRBJ1-2 | NA | 14 | TRBV19 | TGTGCCAGTAGTCTGCGGGAATTGGGTTATGGCTACACCTTC | CASSLRELGYGYTF
once | TRBJ2-1 | NA | 14 | TRBV28 | TGTGCCAGTCATTCGGGACTGGCGAGAAATGAGCAGTTCTTC | CASHSGLARNEQFF
NA | TRBJ1-3 | NA | 16 | TRBV7-8 | TGTGCCAGCAGCTTAGCCACGCCGGGTCTGGGAAACACCATATATTTT | CASSLATPGLGNTIYF
NA | TRBJ1-2 | TRBD1 | 12 | TRBV5-1 | TGCGCCAGCAGCGAGCAGGGACAGGACTGGATGTTC | CASSEQGQDWMF
NA | TRBJ2-2 | TRBD1 | 15 | TRBV19 | TGTGCCGGAAGACTCGGGACAGAGGGGACCGGGGAGCTGTTTTTT | CAGRLGTEGTGELFF
once | TRBJ1-5 | NA | 16 | TRBV28 | TGTGCCAGCAGTTTACAGGGCAGGGCATACAATCAGCCCCAGCATTTT | CASSLQGRAYNQPQHF
NA | TRBJ2-5 | NA | 14 | TRBV9 | TGTGCCAGCTCCCTGGGGGACAACCAAGAGACCCAGTACTTC | CASSLGDNQETQYF
NA | TRBJ2-1 | TRBD2 | 15 | TRBV27 | TGTGCCAGCAGACTAAAAGCGGGGGGTCGCTATGAGCAGTTCTTC | CASRLKAGGRYEQFF
NA | TRBJ2-3 | TRBD2 | 16 | TRBV3-1/TRBV3-2 | TGTGCCAGCAGCCAAGAATTGCGGGGGGGCACAGATACGCAGTATTTT | CASSQELRGGTDTQYF
NA | TRBJ2-7 | TRBD2 | 15 | TRBV7-6 | TGTGCCAGCAGCTTATTTGATGCTAGCGGCAACGAGCAGTACTTC | CASSLFDASGNEQYF
once | TRBJ2-3 | NA | 17 | TRBV28 | TGTGCCAGCAGTTTGGGCCTACAGGGTTCCTTCACAGATACGCAGTATTTT | CASSLGLQGSFTDTQYF
NA | TRBJ2-1 | TRBD2 | 16 | TRBV4-2 | TGTGCCAGCAGCCCCAGATCCATAGCGGGAGGTACTGAGCAGTTCTTC | CASSPRSIAGGTEQFF
once | TRBJ1-5 | NA | 13 | TRBV19 | TGTGCCAGTAGTAGCGGCAGGGATCAGCCCCAGCATTTT | CASSSGRDQPQHF
NA | TRBJ2-1 | TRBD2 | 16 | TRBV2 | TGTGCCAGCAGTGAAGGGGGACTAGCGTTCGGCAATGAGCAGTTCTTC | CASSEGGLAFGNEQFF
NA | TRBJ1-3 | NA | 16 | TRBV19 | TGTGCCAGTAGTATAGATGCGGCATCCCGGGGAAACACCATATATTTT | CASSIDAASRGNTIYF
NA | TRBJ1-1 | TRBD1 | 15 | TRBV27 | TGTGCCAGCAGTTTATGGGGGGCCAGGGGGACTGAAGCTTTCTTT | CASSLWGARGTEAFF
NA | TRBJ2-3 | TRBD2 | 14 | TRBV13 | TGTGCCAGCAGCCACACTAGCGGGCAAGATACGCAGTATTTT | CASSHTSGQDTQYF
few | TRBJ2-3 | NA | 17 | TRBV3-1/TRBV3-2 | TGTGCCAGCAGCCAAGACTCGGGATTCCATAGCACAGATACGCAGTATTTT | CASSQDSGFHSTDTQYF
few | TRBJ2-1 | TRBD2 | 15 | TRBV11-3 | TGTGCCAGCAGCCCCCACGGGGGGACGGCAGGAGAGCAGTTCTTC | CASSPHGGTAGEQFF
NA | TRBJ2-3 | TRBD1 | 16 | TRBV7-9 | TGTGCCAGCAGCTTCCGGGACAGGGGGCGAGGAGATACGCAGTATTTT | CASSFRDRGRGDTQYF
NA | TRBJ2-1 | NA | 16 | TRBV14 | TGTGCCAGCAGCCCACCACTGAGGGCCGTGTTCAATGAGCAGTTCTTC | CASSPPLRAVFNEQFF
NA | TRBJ2-7 | TRBD1 | 14 | TRBV11-3 | TGTGCCAGCACCTTCACACAGGGGGCCCACGAGCAGTACTTC | CASTFTQGAHEQYF
NA | TRBJ1-4 | NA | 11 | TRBV7-9 | TGTGCCAGCAGCCCAGGTGAAAAACTGTTTTTT | CASSPGEKLFF
NA | TRBJ1-3 | NA | 16 | TRBV5-6 | TGTGCCAGCAGCTTGGCCGGACAGTTCTCTGGAAACACCATATATTTT | CASSLAGQFSGNTIYF
NA | TRBJ1-2 | TRBD1 | 14 | TRBV11-2 | TGTGCCAGCAGCTCGGGACAGGGGGTTAATGGCTACACCTTC | CASSSGQGVNGYTF
NA | TRBJ2-7 | TRBD1 | 16 | TRBV11-2 | TGTGCCAGCAGCTTGCAGACGGGACAGGGGGGCCACGAGCAGTACTTC | CASSLQTGQGGHEQYF
NA | TRBJ1-5 | TRBD1 | 12 | TRBV25-1 | TGTGCCAGCAAAGACAGGGGACAGCCCCAGCATTTT | CASKDRGQPQHF
NA | TRBJ2-1 | NA | 13 | TRBV6-1 | TGTGCCAGCAGTGAAAACTTCATCCATGAGCAGTTCTTC | CASSENFIHEQFF
NA | TRBJ2-1 | TRBD1 | 18 | TRBV7-3 | TGTGCCAGCAGCCCAGGGGGTGCCATGGCGAGAAACTACAATGAGCAGTTCTTC | CASSPGGAMARNYNEQFF
NA | TRBJ2-1 | NA | 15 | TRBV7-6 | TGTGCCAGCAGCCCACAGTCTCAATCTTACAATGAGCAGTTCTTC | CASSPQSQSYNEQFF
NA | TRBJ1-2 | NA | 13 | TRBV7-9 | TGTGCCAGCAGCTTAGGGCAGCCGGGGGAGAACACCTTC | CASSLGQPGENTF
NA | TRBJ2-2 | NA | 15 | TRBV24-1 | TGTGCCGTCACCGGGGGAGCCGAGGACACCGGGGAGCTGTTTTTT | CAVTGGAEDTGELFF
once | TRBJ2-7 | TRBD2 | 14 | TRBV28 | TGTGCCAGCAGTTCTAGCGGGATTGGGTACGAGCAGTACTTC | CASSSSGIGYEQYF
NA | TRBJ2-4 | NA | 18 | TRBV5-1 | TGCGCCAGCAGCTTGGAACTTAGAGGGTCAGGAGCCAAAAACATTCAGTACTTC | CASSLELRGSGAKNIQYF
NA | TRBJ2-3 | NA | 15 | TRBV10-3 | TGTGCCATCAAATGGGGGATGGGGGCTACAGATACGCAGTATTTT | CAIKWGMGATDTQYF
NA | TRBJ1-1 | NA | 14 | TRBV27 | TGTGCCAGCAGTTTATCCAGGGCTAACACTGAAGCTTTCTTT | CASSLSRANTEAFF
NA | TRBJ1-2 | NA | 14 | TRBV6-4 | TGTGCCAGCAGTCCCGCGGGCAGTAACTATGGCTACACCTTC | CASSPAGSNYGYTF
NA | TRBJ2-6 | NA | 15 | TRBV11-3 | TGTGCCAGCAGCTTAGTAAAGGGGCAAAACAACGTCCTGACTTTC | CASSLVKGQNNVLTF
NA | TRBJ1-2 | TRBD1 | 13 | TRBV7-8 | TGTGCCAGCAGCCCACAGGGGGCGGGAGGCTACACCTTC | CASSPQGAGGYTF
NA | TRBJ1-1 | NA | 12 | TRBV28 | TGTGCCAGCAGTTGGTTCCGGGTCGAAGCTTTCTTT | CASSWFRVEAFF
NA | TRBJ2-7 | NA | 15 | TRBV6-5 | TGTGCCAGCAGTTACCAAAAGGACAGTACCTACGAGCAGTACTTC | CASSYQKDSTYEQYF
NA | TRBJ2-2 | TRBD2 | 13 | TRBV7-6 | TGTGCCAGCGGGACTATGAACACCGGGGAGCTGTTTTTT | CASGTMNTGELFF
NA | TRBJ2-7 | TRBD1 | 12 | TRBV24-1 | TGTGCCACCAAAGGGACAGGTCAGGAGCAGTACTTC | CATKGTGQEQYF
NA | TRBJ2-7 | NA | 17 | TRBV27 | TGTGCCAGCAGTTCAGGGGCCCGGGTGGCTGGGGATTACGAGCAGTACTTC | CASSSGARVAGDYEQYF
NA | TRBJ2-7 | NA | 14 | TRBV5-8 | TGTGCCAGCAGCTCCTACAGGTTCTCCTACGAGCAGTACTTC | CASSSYRFSYEQYF